These T cell receptor beta chains were read from a single sample in a study of T-cell reconstitution after alpha-beta-depleted transplantation in children. Using its own MiXCR run on the PCR reads, TCRdb lists one record per CDR3 protein. The profile shows a few hundred thousand distinct CDR3 sequences, roughly 12% of them singletons. Sample: peripheral blood, taken 180 days after TCRalphabeta/CD19-depleted stem cell transplant. Source of these receptors: a male patient between 2 and 10 years old who had a stem cell transplant for chronic granulomatous disease, so the T cells may come from the graft donor. Both conserved end residues are part of each CDR3. The D gene is left open where the match is weak. Not every row has a clone size; where given, it reads once, few, many or a size class.

CDR3nt,CDR3aa,d_gene,j_gene,v_gene,abundance
TGTGCCAGCAGTTTAGGGGGTCCCTACGAGCAGCACTTC,CASSLGGPYEQHF,.,TRBJ2-7,TRBV12-3/TRBV12-4,.
TGTGCCAGCAGCGGGGACAGGGGGGACGGCTACACCTTC,CASSGDRGDGYTF,TRBD1,TRBJ1-2,TRBV7-3,few
TGTGCCAGCAGCTCTGGGGGGAACATGAACACTGAAGCTTTCTTT,CASSSGGNMNTEAFF,.,TRBJ1-1,TRBV7-2,many
TGTGCCAGCGAGGGGGGGACAGCTAATTCACCCCTCCACTTT,CASEGGTANSPLHF,TRBD1,TRBJ1-6,TRBV28,many
TGTGCCACCAGCAGAGACTTAGCGGGACTAGCGGGACCAGAGACCCAGTACTTC,CATSRDLAGLAGPETQYF,TRBD2,TRBJ2-5,TRBV15,.
TGCGCCAGCAGGGGTCTCAAAAAAGAGCAGTTCTTC,CASRGLKKEQFF,.,TRBJ2-1,TRBV5-1,many
TGTGCCAGCAGTCCGACCACAGGCCTTATCAGTTCACCCCTCCACTTT,CASSPTTGLISSPLHF,.,TRBJ1-6,TRBV28,many
TGTGCCAGCAGCCAAGGCGCAGGGACCTCCTACGAGCAGTACTTC,CASSQGAGTSYEQYF,.,TRBJ2-7,TRBV3-1,many
TGCAGTGCTACCGCCCCGCGGGACAGCTACAATGAGCAGTTCTTC,CSATAPRDSYNEQFF,.,TRBJ2-1,TRBV20-1,many
TGCGCCAGCAGGGACACCCCCTCACCTAGCACAGATACGCAGTATTTT,CASRDTPSPSTDTQYF,.,TRBJ2-3,TRBV5-1,many
TGCGCCAGCAGCAAGCCAGGACTAGCGGGGAGGAAGGGCAATGAGCAGTTCTTC,CASSKPGLAGRKGNEQFF,TRBD2,TRBJ2-1,TRBV5-1,many
TGCAGTGCTAGAGGACAGGGGGCGTCGTCCTACGAGCAGTACTTC,CSARGQGASSYEQYF,TRBD1,TRBJ2-7,TRBV20-1,many
TGCAGTGCTAGAGTCGGGACAGGGGCGGAGACCCAGTACTTC,CSARVGTGAETQYF,TRBD1,TRBJ2-5,TRBV20-1,few
TGTGCCAGCAGCGTACAGGACGAGCAGTACTTC,CASSVQDEQYF,.,TRBJ2-7,TRBV7-9,many
TGCGCCAGCAGCTTGGTTGGGGGCATCCAAGAGACCCAGTACTTC,CASSLVGGIQETQYF,.,TRBJ2-5,TRBV5-1,many
TGTGCCAGCAGCCAAGAACTAGCGGATAACACCGGGGAGCTGTTTTTT,CASSQELADNTGELFF,TRBD2,TRBJ2-2,TRBV4-2,many
TGTGCCAGCTCACAAAGGACAGGGGCGAACACCGGGGAGCTGTTTTTT,CASSQRTGANTGELFF,TRBD1,TRBJ2-2,TRBV18,many
TGTGCCAGCAGTACGCCGGACAGGCACTACGAGCAGTACTTC,CASSTPDRHYEQYF,TRBD1,TRBJ2-7,TRBV6-1,many
TGTGCCAGCAGTTTAAACGGGCCCACCGGGGAGCTGTTTTTT,CASSLNGPTGELFF,.,TRBJ2-2,TRBV12-3/TRBV12-4,many
TGCAGTGCTATACTTGTAGCCAAAAACATTCAGTACTTC,CSAILVAKNIQYF,.,TRBJ2-4,TRBV20-1,many
TGTGCCATCAGCCCGCGGACCGGGGGTCCTAGCACAGATACGCAGTATTTT,CAISPRTGGPSTDTQYF,.,TRBJ2-3,TRBV10-3,many
TGTGCCAGCAGCTTACGCCGGGAGACAGATACGCAGTATTTT,CASSLRRETDTQYF,.,TRBJ2-3,TRBV7-9,many
TGCAGTGCACCGACCCAGGGTTACGCAGATACGCAGTATTTT,CSAPTQGYADTQYF,.,TRBJ2-3,TRBV20-1,many
TGTGCCAGCAGCTTAGTCACTAGCGGGCCGGATGAGCAGTTCTTC,CASSLVTSGPDEQFF,TRBD2,TRBJ2-1,TRBV7-8,many
TGTGCCAGCACCGAAGGACTAGAAGGGTCCTACGAGCAGTACTTC,CASTEGLEGSYEQYF,TRBD2,TRBJ2-7,TRBV6-1,many
TGTGCCAGCAGCTTAAACAGGGGAACATTCCAAGAGACCCAGTACTTC,CASSLNRGTFQETQYF,TRBD1,TRBJ2-5,TRBV7-9,many
TGTGCCAGCAGTGAAGTGGCTAGCGTCCATGAGCAGTTCTTC,CASSEVASVHEQFF,.,TRBJ2-1,TRBV6-1,many
TGTGCCAGCAGCTTAGCAGGGAAGAGTGTGTTTCTAGAGACCCAGTACTTC,CASSLAGKSVFLETQYF,.,TRBJ2-5,TRBV7-2,many
TGTGCCACCAGCAGAATGCGGGACAGGGACACTGAAGCTTTCTTT,CATSRMRDRDTEAFF,TRBD1,TRBJ1-1,TRBV15,many